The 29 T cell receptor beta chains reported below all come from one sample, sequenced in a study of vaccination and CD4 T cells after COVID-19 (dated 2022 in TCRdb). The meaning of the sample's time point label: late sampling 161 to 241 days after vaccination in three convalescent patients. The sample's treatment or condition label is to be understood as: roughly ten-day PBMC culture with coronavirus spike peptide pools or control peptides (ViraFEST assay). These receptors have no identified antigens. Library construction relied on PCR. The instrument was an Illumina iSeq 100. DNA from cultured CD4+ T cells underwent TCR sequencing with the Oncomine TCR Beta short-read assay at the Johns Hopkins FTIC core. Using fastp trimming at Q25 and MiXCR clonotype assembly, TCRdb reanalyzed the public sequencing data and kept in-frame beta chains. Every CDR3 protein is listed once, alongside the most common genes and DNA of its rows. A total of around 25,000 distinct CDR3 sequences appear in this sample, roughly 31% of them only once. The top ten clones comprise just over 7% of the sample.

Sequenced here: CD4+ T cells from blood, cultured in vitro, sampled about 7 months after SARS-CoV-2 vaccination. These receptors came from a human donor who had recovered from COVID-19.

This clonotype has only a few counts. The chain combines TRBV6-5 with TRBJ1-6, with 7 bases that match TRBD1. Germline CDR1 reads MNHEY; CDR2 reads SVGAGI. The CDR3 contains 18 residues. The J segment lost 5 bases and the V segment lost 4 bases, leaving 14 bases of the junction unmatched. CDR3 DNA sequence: TGTGCCAGCAGTTCCGACAGGGCCGGACCTAGTCATAATTCACCCCTCCACTTT. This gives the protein CASSSDRAGPSHNSPLHF.

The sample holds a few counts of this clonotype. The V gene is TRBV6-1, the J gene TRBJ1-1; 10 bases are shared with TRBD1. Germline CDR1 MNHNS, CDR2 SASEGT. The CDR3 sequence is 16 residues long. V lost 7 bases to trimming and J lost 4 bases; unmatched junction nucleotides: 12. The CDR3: CASTGTGVIGGTEAFF. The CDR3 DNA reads TGTGCCAGCACCGGGACAGGGGTTATTGGAGGCACTGAAGCTTTCTTT.

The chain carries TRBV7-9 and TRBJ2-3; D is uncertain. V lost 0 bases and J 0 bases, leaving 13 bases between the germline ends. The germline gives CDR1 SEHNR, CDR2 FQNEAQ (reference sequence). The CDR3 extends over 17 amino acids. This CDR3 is CASSLAQRGPSTDTQYF. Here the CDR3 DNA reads TGTGCCAGCAGCTTAGCGCAGCGCGGTCCTAGCACAGATACGCAGTATTTT.

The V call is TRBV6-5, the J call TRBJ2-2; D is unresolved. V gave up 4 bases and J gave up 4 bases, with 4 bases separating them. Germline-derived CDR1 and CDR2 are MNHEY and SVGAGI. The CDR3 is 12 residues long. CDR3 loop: CASSFSTGELFF. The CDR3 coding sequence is TGTGCCAGCAGTTTTAGCACCGGGGAGCTGTTTTTT.

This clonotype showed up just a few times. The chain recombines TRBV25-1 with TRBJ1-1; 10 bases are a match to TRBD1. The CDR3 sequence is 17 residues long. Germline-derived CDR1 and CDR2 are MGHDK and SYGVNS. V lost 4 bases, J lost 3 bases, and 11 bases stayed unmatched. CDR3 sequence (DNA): TGTGCCAGCAGTGTTGGGCCCCGACAGGGGGCGGACACTGAAGCTTTCTTT. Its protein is CASSVGPRQGADTEAFF.

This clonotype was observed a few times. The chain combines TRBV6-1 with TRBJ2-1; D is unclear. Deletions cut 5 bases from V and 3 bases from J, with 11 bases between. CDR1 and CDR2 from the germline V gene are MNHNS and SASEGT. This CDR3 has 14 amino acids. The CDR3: CASSPHSNYNEQFF. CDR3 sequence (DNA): TGTGCCAGCAGTCCCCACAGCAACTACAATGAGCAGTTCTTC.

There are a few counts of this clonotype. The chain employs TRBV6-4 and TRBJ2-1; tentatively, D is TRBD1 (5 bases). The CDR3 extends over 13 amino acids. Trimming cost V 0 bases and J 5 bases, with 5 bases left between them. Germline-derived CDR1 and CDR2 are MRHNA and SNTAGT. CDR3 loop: CASSDSDNNEQFF. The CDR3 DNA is TGTGCCAGCAGTGACTCGGACAACAATGAGCAGTTCTTC.

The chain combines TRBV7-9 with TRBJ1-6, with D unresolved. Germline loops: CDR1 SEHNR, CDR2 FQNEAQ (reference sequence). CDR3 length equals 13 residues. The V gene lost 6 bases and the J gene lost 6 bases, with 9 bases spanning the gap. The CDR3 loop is CASSVDSNSPLHF. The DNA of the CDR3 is TGTGCCAGCAGTGTGGATTCTAATTCACCCCTCCACTTT.

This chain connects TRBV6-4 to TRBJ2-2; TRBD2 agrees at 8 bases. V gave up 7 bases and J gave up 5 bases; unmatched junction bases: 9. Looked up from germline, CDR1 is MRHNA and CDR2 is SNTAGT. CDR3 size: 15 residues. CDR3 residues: CASTNGASGTGELFF. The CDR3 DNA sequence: TGTGCCAGCACCAACGGGGCTAGCGGGACCGGGGAGCTGTTTTTT.

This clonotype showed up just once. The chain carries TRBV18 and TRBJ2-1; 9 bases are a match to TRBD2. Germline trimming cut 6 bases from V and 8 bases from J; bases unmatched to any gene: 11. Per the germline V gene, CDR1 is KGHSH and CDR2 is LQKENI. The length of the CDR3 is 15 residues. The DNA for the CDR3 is TGTGCCAGCTCCCCCAGGAGCGGGAGGCGGTATGAGCAGTTCTTC. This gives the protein CASSPRSGRRYEQFF.

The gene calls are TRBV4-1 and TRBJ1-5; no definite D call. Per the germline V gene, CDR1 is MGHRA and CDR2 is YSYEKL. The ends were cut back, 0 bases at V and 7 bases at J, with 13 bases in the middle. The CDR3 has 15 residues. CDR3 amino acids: CASSQDQWGGQPQHF. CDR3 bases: TGCGCCAGCAGCCAAGATCAGTGGGGAGGACAGCCCCAGCATTTT.

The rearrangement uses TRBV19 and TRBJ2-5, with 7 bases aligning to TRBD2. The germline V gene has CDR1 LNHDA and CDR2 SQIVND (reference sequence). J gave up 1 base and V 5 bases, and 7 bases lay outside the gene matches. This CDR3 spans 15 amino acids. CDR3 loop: CASSPGLTPQETQYF. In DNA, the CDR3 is TGTGCCAGTAGTCCGGGACTAACCCCCCAAGAGACCCAGTACTTC.

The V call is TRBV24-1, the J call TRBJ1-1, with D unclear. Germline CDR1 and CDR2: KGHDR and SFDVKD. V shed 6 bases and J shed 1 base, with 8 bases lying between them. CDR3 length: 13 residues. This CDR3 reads CATSFGENTEAFF. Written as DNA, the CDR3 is TGTGCCACCAGTTTTGGGGAGAACACTGAAGCTTTCTTT.

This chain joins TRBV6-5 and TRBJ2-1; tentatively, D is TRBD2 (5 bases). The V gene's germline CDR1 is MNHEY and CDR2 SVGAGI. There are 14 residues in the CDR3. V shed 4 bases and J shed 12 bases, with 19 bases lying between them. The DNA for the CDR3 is TGTGCCAGCAGTTCGACGGCTAGCTTGACGCGGCAGTTCTTC. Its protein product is CASSSTASLTRQFF.

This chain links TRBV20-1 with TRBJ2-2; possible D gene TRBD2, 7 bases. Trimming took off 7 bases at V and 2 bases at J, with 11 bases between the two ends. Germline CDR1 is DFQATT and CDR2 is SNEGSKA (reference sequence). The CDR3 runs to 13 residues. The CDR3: CSGGGLNTGELFF. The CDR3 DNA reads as TGCAGTGGAGGGGGACTAAACACCGGGGAGCTGTTTTTT.

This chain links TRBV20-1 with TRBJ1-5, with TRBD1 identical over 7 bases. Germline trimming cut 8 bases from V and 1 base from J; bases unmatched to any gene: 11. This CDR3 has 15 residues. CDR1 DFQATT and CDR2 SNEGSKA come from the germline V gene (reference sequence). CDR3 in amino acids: CSSSRQGTSNQPQHF. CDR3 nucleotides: TGCAGTTCCTCTCGACAGGGCACAAGCAATCAGCCCCAGCATTTT.

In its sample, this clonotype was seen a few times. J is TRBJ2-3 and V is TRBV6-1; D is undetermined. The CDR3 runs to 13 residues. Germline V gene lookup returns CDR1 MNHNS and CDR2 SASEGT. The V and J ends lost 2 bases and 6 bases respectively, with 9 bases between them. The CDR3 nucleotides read TGTGCCAGCAGTGAAATACACGGGGATACGCAGTATTTT. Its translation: CASSEIHGDTQYF.

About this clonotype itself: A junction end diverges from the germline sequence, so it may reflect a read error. CDR3 region: CASILWGTDTQYF. DNA for the CDR3: TGTGCCAGCATTTTATGGGGAACAGATACGCAGTATTTT. The chain employs TRBV27 and TRBJ2-3; D call uncertain. The length of the CDR3 is 13 residues. Germline CDR1 reads MNHEY; CDR2 reads SMNVEV (reference sequence).

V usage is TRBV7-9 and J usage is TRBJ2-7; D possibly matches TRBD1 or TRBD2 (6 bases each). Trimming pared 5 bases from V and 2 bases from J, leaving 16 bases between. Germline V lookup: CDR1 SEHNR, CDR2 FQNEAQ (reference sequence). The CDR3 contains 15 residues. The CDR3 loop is CASSPGDTRAYEQYF. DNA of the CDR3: TGTGCCAGCAGCCCGGGGGACACAAGAGCCTACGAGCAGTACTTC.

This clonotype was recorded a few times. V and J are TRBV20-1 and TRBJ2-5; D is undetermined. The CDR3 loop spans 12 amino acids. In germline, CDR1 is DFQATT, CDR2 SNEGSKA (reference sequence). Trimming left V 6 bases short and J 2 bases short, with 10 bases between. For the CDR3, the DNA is TGCAGTGCCTGGACCAGTCAAGAGACCCAGTACTTC. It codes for CSAWTSQETQYF.

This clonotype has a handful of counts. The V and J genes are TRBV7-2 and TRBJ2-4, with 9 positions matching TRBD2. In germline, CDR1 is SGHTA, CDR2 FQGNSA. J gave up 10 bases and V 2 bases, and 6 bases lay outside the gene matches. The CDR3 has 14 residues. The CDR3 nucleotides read TGTGCCAGCAGCTTAATGGCTAGCGGGGTAATTCAGTACTTC. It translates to CASSLMASGVIQYF.

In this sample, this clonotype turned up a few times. The CDR3 DNA reads TGTGCCAGCAGTGATCCGGGAGCGGAGACCCAGTACTTC. It encodes CASSDPGAETQYF. The genes are TRBV2 and TRBJ2-5; TRBD2 might be the D (6 bases). V shed 3 bases and J shed 5 bases, with 10 bases lying between them. Germline CDR1 and CDR2: SNHLY and FYNNEI. CDR3 length equals 13 residues.

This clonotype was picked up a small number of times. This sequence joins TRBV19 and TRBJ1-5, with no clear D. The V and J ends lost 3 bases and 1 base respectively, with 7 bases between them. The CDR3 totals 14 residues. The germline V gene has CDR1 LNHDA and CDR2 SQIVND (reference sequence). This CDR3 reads CASSILVSNQPQHF. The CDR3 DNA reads TGTGCCAGTAGTATCTTAGTGAGCAATCAGCCCCAGCATTTT.

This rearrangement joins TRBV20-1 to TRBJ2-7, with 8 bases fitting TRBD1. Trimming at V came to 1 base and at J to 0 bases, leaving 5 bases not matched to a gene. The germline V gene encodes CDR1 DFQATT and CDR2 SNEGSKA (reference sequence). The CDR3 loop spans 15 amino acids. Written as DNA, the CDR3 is TGCAGTGCTAGAGGTCAGGGGGCCAACTCCTACGAGCAGTACTTC. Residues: CSARGQGANSYEQYF.

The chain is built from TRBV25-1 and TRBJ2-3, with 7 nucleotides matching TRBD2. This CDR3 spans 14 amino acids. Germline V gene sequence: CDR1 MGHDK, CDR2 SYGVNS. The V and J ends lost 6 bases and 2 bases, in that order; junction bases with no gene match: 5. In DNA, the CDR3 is TGTGCCAGCAGCAGAGCGGGGATCACAGATACGCAGTATTTT. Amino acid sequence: CASSRAGITDTQYF.

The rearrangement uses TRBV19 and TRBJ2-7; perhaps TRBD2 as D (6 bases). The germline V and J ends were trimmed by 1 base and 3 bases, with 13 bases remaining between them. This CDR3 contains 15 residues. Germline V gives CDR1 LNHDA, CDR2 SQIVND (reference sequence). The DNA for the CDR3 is TGTGCCAGTAGTATAGTACCCGGGAGTGGCTACGAGCAGTACTTC. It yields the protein CASSIVPGSGYEQYF.

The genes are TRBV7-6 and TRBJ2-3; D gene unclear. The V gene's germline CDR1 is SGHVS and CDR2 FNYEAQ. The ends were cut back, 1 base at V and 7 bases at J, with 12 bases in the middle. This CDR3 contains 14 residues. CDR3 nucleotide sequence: TGTGCCAGCAGCTTAGGACTCGGGCAGTATACGCAGTATTTT. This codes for CASSLGLGQYTQYF.

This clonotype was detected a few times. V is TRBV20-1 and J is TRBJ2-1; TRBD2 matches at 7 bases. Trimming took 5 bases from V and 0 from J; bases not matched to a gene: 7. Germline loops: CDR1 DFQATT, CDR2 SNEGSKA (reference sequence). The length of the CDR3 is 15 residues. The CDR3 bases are TGCAGTGCTCCCAGAGCGGGGAGCTCCTACAATGAGCAGTTCTTC. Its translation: CSAPRAGSSYNEQFF.

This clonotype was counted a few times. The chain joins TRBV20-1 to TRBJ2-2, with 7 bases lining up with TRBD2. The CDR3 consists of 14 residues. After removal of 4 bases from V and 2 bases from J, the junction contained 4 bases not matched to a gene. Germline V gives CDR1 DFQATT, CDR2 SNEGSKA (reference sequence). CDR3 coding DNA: TGCAGTGCTATAACTAGCGTAAACACCGGGGAGCTGTTTTTT. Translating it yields CSAITSVNTGELFF.